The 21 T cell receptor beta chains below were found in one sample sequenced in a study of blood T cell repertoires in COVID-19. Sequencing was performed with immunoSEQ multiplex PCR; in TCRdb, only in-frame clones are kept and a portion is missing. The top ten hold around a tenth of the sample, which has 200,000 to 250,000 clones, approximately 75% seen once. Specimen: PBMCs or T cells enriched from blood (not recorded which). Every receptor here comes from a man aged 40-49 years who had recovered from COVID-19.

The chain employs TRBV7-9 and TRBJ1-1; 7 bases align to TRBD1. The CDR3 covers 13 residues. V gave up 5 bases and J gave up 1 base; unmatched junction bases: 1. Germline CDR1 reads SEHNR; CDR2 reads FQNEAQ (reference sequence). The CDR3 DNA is TGTGCCAGCAGCCGGGACAGGAACACTGAAGCTTTCTTT. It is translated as CASSRDRNTEAFF.

The CDR3 loop is CASSRDRTYNSPLHF. The CDR3 DNA follows: TGTGCCAGCAGTCGGGACAGGACTTATAATTCACCCCTCCACTTT. The J gene is TRBJ1-6, the V gene TRBV2, with TRBD1 matching 8 bases. CDR1 is SNHLY, CDR2 FYNNEI, per germline. Unmatched junction bases numbered 4, after V lost 5 bases and J lost 4 bases. There are 15 residues in the CDR3.

CDR3 nucleotide sequence: TGTGCCAGTAGTTTACAGGGGTTCCACGAGCAGTACTTC. This translates into CASSLQGFHEQYF. The chain carries TRBV19 and TRBJ2-7; 7 nucleotides match TRBD1. Unmatched junction bases numbered 6, after V lost 5 bases and J lost 5 bases. Germline CDR1 reads LNHDA; CDR2 reads SQIVND (reference sequence). The CDR3 runs 13 residues.

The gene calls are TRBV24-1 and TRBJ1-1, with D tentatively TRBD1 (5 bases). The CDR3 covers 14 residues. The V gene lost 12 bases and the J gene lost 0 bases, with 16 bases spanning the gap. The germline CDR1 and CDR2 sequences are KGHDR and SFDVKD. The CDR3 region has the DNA TGTGCCCACAACCCTCAGGGCCTGAACACTGAAGCTTTCTTT. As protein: CAHNPQGLNTEAFF.

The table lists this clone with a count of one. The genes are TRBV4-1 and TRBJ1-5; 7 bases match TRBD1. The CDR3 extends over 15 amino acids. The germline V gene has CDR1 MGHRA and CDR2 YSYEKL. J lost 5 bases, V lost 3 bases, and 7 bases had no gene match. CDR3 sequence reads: CASSHPDRLYQPQHF. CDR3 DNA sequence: TGCGCCAGCAGCCACCCGGACAGGCTATATCAGCCCCAGCATTTT.

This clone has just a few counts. In DNA, the CDR3 is TGCAGTGCTAGTCGAGGCCGGGGACAGGGAGCCTCCTACGAGCAGTACTTC. Translation gives CSASRGRGQGASYEQYF. This chain links TRBV20-1 with TRBJ2-7, with 9 bases aligning to TRBD1. Germline loops: CDR1 DFQATT, CDR2 SNEGSKA (reference sequence). The CDR3 consists of 17 residues. Unmatched junction bases numbered 12, after V lost 3 bases and J lost 0 bases.

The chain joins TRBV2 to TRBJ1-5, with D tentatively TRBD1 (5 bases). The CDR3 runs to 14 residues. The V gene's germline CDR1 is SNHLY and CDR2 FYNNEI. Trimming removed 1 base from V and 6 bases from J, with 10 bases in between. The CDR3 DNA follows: TGTGCCAGCAGTGAAGATTCCAGGGTTCAGCCCCAGCATTTT. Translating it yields CASSEDSRVQPQHF.

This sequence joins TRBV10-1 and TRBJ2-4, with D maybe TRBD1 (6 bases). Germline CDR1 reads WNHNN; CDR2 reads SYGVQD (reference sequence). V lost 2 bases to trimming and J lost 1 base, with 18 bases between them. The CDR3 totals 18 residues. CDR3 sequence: CASSENVRGGSAKNIQYF. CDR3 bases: TGCGCCAGCAGTGAGAACGTCAGGGGCGGGTCGGCCAAAAACATTCAGTACTTC.

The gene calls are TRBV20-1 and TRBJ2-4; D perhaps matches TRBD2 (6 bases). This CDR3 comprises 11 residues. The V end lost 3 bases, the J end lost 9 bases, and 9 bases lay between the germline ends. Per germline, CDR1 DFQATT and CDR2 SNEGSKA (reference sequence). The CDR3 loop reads CSASVEGIQYF. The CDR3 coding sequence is TGCAGTGCTAGCGTGGAGGGCATTCAGTACTTC.

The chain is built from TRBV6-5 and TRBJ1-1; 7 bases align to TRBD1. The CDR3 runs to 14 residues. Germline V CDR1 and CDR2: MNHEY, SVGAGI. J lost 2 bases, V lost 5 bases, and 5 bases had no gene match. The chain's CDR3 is CASSRQGGNTEAFF. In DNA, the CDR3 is TGTGCCAGCAGTAGACAGGGAGGTAACACTGAAGCTTTCTTT.

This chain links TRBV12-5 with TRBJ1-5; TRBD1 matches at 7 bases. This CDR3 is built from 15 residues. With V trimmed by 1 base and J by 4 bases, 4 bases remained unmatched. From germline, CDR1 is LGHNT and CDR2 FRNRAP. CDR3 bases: TGTGCTAGTGGTTTGGGGCCCAGGGGGAATCAGCCCCAGCATTTT. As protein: CASGLGPRGNQPQHF. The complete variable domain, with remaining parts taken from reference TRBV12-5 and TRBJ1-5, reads DARVTQTPRHKVTEMGQEVTMRCQPILGHNTVFWYRQTMMQGLELLAYFRNRAPLDDSGMPKDRFSAEMPDATLATLKIQPSEPRDSAVYFCASGLGPRGNQPQHFGDGTRLSIL.

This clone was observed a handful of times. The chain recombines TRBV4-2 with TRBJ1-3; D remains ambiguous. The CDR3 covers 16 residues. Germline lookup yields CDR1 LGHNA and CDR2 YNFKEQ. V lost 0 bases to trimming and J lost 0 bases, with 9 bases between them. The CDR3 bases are TGTGCCAGCAGCCAAGATGAGGGCTACTCTGGAAACACCATATATTTT. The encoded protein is CASSQDEGYSGNTIYF.

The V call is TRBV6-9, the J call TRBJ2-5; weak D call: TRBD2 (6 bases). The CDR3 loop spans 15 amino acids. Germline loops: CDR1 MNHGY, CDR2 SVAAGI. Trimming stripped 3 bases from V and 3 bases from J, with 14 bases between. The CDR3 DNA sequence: TGTGCCAGCAGTTACAGACGGGAGTTGGAAGAGACCCAGTACTTC. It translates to CASSYRRELEETQYF.

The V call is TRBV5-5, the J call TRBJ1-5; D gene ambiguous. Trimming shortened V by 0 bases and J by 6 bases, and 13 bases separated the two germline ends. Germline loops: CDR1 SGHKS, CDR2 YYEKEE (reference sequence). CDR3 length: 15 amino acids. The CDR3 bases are TGTGCCAGCAGCTTGGATGGTACGGGGATTCAGCCCCAGCATTTT. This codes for CASSLDGTGIQPQHF.

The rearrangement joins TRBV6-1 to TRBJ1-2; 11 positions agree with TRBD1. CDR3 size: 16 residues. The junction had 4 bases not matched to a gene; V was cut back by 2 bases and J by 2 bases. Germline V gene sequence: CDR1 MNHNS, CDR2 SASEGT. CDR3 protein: CASSEKGQGANYGYTF. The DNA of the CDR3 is TGTGCCAGCAGTGAAAAAGGACAGGGGGCGAACTATGGCTACACCTTC.

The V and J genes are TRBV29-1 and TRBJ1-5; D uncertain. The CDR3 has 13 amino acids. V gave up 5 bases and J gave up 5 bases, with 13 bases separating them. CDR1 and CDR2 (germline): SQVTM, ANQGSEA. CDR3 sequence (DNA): TGCAGCGTTCACATTGGGAGGGATCAGCCCCAGCATTTT. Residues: CSVHIGRDQPQHF.

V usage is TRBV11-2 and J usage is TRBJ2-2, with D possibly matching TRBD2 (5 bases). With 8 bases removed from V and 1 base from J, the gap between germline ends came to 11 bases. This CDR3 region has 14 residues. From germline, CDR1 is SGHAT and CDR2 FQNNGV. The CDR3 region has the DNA TGTGCCAGCGGACGCCGGGGGAACACCGGGGAGCTGTTTTTT. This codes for CASGRRGNTGELFF.

The CDR3 sequence is CASRADRDTEAFF. CDR3 nucleotides: TGTGCCAGCAGAGCGGACAGGGACACTGAAGCTTTCTTT. V is TRBV2 and J is TRBJ1-1; TRBD1 agrees at 8 bases. Trimming removed 6 bases from V and 3 bases from J; junction bases left unmatched: 3. From germline, CDR1 is SNHLY and CDR2 FYNNEI. This CDR3 is built from 13 residues.

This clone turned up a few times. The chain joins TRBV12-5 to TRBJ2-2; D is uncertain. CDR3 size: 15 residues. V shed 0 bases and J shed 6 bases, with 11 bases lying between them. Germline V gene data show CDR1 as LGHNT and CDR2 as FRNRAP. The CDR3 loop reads CASGLVLGAAGELFF. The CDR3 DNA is TGTGCTAGTGGTTTGGTACTTGGTGCGGCCGGGGAGCTGTTTTTT.

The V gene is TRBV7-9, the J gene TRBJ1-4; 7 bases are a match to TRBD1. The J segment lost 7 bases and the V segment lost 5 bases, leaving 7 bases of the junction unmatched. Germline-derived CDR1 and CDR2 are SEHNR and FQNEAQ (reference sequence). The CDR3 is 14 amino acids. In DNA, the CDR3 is TGTGCCAGCAGCCTAACAGGGGTGGTTGAAAAACTGTTTTTT. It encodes CASSLTGVVEKLFF.

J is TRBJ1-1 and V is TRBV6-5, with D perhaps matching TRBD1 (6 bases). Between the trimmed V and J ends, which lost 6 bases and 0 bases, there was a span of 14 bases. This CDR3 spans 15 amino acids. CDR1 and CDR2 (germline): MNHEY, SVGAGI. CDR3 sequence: CASSSPGQLNTEAFF. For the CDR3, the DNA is TGTGCCAGCAGCTCACCAGGACAGCTGAACACTGAAGCTTTCTTT.